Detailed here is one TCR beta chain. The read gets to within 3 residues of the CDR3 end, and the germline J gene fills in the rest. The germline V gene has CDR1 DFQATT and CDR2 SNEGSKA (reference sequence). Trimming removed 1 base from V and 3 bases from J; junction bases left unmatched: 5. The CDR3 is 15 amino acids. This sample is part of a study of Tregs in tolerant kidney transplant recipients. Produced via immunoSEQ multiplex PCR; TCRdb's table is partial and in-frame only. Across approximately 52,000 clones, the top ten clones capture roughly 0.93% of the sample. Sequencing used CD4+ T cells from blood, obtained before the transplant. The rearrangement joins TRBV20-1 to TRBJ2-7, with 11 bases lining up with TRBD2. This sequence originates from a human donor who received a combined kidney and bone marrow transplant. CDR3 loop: CSARGELAGDYEQYF. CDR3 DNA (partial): TGCAGTGCTAGAGGGGAACTAGCGGGAGACTACGAG.